The rows below give T cell receptor beta chains drawn from one sample of a study of tumor-infiltrating lymphocytes in glioblastoma multiforme. MiXCR, applied by TCRdb to the multiplex PCR reads, yields one record per CDR3 protein. The data show tens of thousands of distinct CDR3 sequences, 50% to 75% seen once. Sequencing was performed on brain tumor tissue. These receptors came from a male donor with glioblastoma. CDR3s include the opening cysteine and the closing phenylalanine or tryptophan. D genes are given only for firm matches. The size entry is marked missing in some rows and otherwise reads once, few, many or a size class.

d_gene	j_gene	abundance	v_gene	CDR3nt	CDR3aa
-	TRBJ1-6	-	TRBV29-1	TGCAGTGTTGCCAGGGTCATAGAATCACCCCTCCACTTT	CSVARVIESPLHF
TRBD2	TRBJ2-7	many	TRBV11-2	TGTGCCAGCAGCTTAGATGGGGGGGATGAGCAGTACTTC	CASSLDGGDEQYF
TRBD1	TRBJ2-3	medium-sized	TRBV29-1	TGCAGCGTTCATGGGACAGGGGTATCAGATACGCAGTATTTT	CSVHGTGVSDTQYF
-	TRBJ2-5	-	TRBV2	TGTGCCAGCATAGGCGGGGAAGAGACCCAGTACTTC	CASIGGEETQYF
-	TRBJ2-3	few	TRBV5-1	TGCGCCAGCAGCTTGCTCAGGGCGTTAGATACGCAGTATTTT	CASSLLRALDTQYF
-	TRBJ2-3	-	TRBV20-1	TGCAGTGCCAGTTCCAATAGAGGGAGAAAAGATACGCAGTATTTT	CSASSNRGRKDTQYF
TRBD1	TRBJ1-2	-	TRBV29-1	TGCAGCGGGGGGACAGGGTCGGGAGGTGGCTACACCTTC	CSGGTGSGGGYTF
-	TRBJ2-1	-	TRBV24-1	TGTGCCACCGGCCGGAAAGACGGCTTTGAGCAGTTCTTC	CATGRKDGFEQFF
TRBD1	TRBJ1-1	-	TRBV7-9	TGTGCCAGCAGCGTAACAGGGGCCTACACTGAAGCTTTCTTT	CASSVTGAYTEAFF
-	TRBJ2-1	many	TRBV20-1	TGCAGTGCTAGACCGGACTACCGTTACAATGAGCAGTTCTTC	CSARPDYRYNEQFF
-	TRBJ1-1	many	TRBV29-1	TGCAGCGTTGATTCTGGGGGCACTGAAGCTTTCTTT	CSVDSGGTEAFF
TRBD2	TRBJ2-1	-	TRBV10-2	TGCACCAGCAGACTAGCGGGGGGGTACAATGAGCAGTTCTTC	CTSRLAGGYNEQFF
-	TRBJ2-7	medium-sized	TRBV12-2	TGTGCAAGTCGCCCAGGACTGTACTACGAGCAGTACTTC	CASRPGLYYEQYF
-	TRBJ2-2	-	TRBV11-2	TGTGCCAGGAGCGTAGATCCTGGAATATACACCGGGGAGCTGTTCTTT	CARSVDPGIYTGELFF
TRBD1	TRBJ1-2	once	TRBV14	TGTGCCAGCAGCCAGGAGACAGGGGGCACCTATTGCTACACCTTC	CASSQETGGTYCYTF
-	TRBJ1-5	-	TRBV5-6	TGTGCCAGCAGCTCGACAGGCAGGAACGATCAGCCCCAGCATTTT	CASSSTGRNDQPQHF
TRBD1	TRBJ2-1	-	TRBV20-1	TGCAGCGCTAGCCAGGACAGGGGGGACGATGAGCAGCTCTTC	CSASQDRGDDEQLF
-	TRBJ1-5	many	TRBV7-9	TGTGCCAGCAGTGGGGGGGAAAATCAGCCCCAGCATTTT	CASSGGENQPQHF
-	TRBJ1-4	-	TRBV6-2/TRBV6-3	TGTCCCAGCAGTCCATTCGGAGTTCTCGGAAAACTGTTTTTC	CPSSPFGVLGKLFF
-	TRBJ2-1	-	TRBV29-1	TGCAGCGTTTTAATTCGGAACCCCCCAAAGAATGAGCAGTTCTTC	CSVLIRNPPKNEQFF
-	TRBJ2-1	-	TRBV20-1	TGCAACGCTAGAGCGTTAGGTATCAATGAGCAGTTCTTC	CNARALGINEQFF
-	TRBJ2-2	-	TRBV30	TGTGCCTGGGCCGGTAGGACGTTTAACACCGGGGAGCTGTTTTTT	CAWAGRTFNTGELFF
-	TRBJ2-3	-	TRBV20-1	TGCAGTGCTAGCGGGAGCTCAGCTACGCAATATTTT	CSASGSSATQYF
-	TRBJ1-4	many	TRBV12-5	TGTGCTAGTGGTTTGGTCAGGACAACTAATGAAAAACTGTTTTTT	CASGLVRTTNEKLFF
-	TRBJ1-3	-	TRBV28	TGTGCCAGCAGTTCCCTTGGGGCGGTGTCTGGAAACACCATATATTTT	CASSSLGAVSGNTIYF
TRBD1	TRBJ2-1	-	TRBV29-1	TGCAGCGCTACCCGGGACAGGGGTAGTGAGCAGTTCTTC	CSATRDRGSEQFF
-	TRBJ1-2	-	TRBV20-1	TGCAGTGCCAGACGGGGCAGGGGCTATGGCTACACCTTC	CSARRGRGYGYTF
-	TRBJ2-7	-	TRBV10-2	TGCGCTGGCAGTGAGGACCGGGAGACCTACGAGCAGTACTTC	CAGSEDRETYEQYF
TRBD1	TRBJ2-7	once	TRBV10-1	TGCGCCAGCAGTGAGGACAGGGGCGACGAGCAGTACTTC	CASSEDRGDEQYF
TRBD1	TRBJ1-1	-	TRBV6-6	TGTGCCAGCAGCGGGACGGACAGGGCTTACACTGAAACTTTCTTT	CASSGTDRAYTETFF
-	TRBJ2-7	few	TRBV29-1	TGCAGCGTTTCGTTAGAAAGCAACCCTTACGAGCAGTACTTC	CSVSLESNPYEQYF
-	TRBJ2-1	many	TRBV4-1	TGCGCCAGCAGCCAAGACTACCTCAATGAGCAGTTCTTC	CASSQDYLNEQFF
TRBD2	TRBJ2-3	-	TRBV20-1	TGCAGTGCTAGAGGGCTAGCGGGGGGCGATAGCACAGATACGCAGTATTTT	CSARGLAGGDSTDTQYF
-	TRBJ2-3	-	TRBV18	TGTGCCAGCTCACCACCGACTAAAGGCACAGATACGCAGTATTTT	CASSPPTKGTDTQYF